The 3 T cell receptor beta chains in this list originate from one sample, sequenced in a study of T cell changes during pregnancy in multiple sclerosis. The protocol was immunoSEQ multiplex PCR, while the TCRdb copy is restricted to in-frame clones and leaves out a portion. The data contain 45,000 to 75,000 clones, approximately 92% of them singletons. The sample consisted of peripheral blood, taken in the first trimester of pregnancy. The source is a female donor with multiple sclerosis, enrolled in a pregnancy study.

J is TRBJ2-7 and V is TRBV18; TRBD1 matches 8 bases. CDR3 length: 16 amino acids. Germline-derived CDR1 and CDR2 are KGHSH and LQKENI. Germline trimming cut 2 bases from V and 5 bases from J; bases unmatched to any gene: 11. CDR3 residues: CASSPSPSGGIDEQYF. DNA of the CDR3: TGTGCCAGCTCACCAAGCCCCTCAGGGGGCATCGACGAGCAGTACTTC.

This chain joins TRBV5-4 and TRBJ2-7, with TRBD1 matching 10 bases. The CDR3 sequence is 14 residues long. CDR1 and CDR2 from the germline V gene are SGHNT and YYREEE (reference sequence). Trimming cost V 6 bases and J 3 bases; bases outside gene matches: 6. DNA for the CDR3: TGTGCCAGCACCCAAGGGACAGGGGTCTACGAGCAGTACTTC. Translated, it gives CASTQGTGVYEQYF.

Only a few counts were recorded for this clone. The V gene is TRBV9, the J gene TRBJ1-4, with a possible D match to TRBD1 (5 bases). The germline gives CDR1 SGDLS, CDR2 YYNGEE. The germline V and J ends were trimmed by 0 bases and 2 bases, with 5 bases remaining between them. CDR3 length: 14 residues. CDR3 sequence: CASSVGGTNEKLFF. In DNA form, the CDR3 reads TGTGCCAGCAGCGTAGGGGGCACTAATGAAAAACTGTTTTTT.